This TCR beta chain was sequenced during a study of breast tumors, draining lymph nodes, adjacent tissues. TCRdb re-analysed the multiplex PCR reads in MiXCR, keeping a single row per CDR3 protein. The top ten hold more than 1.3% of the sample, which has about 230,000 distinct CDR3 sequences, 32% seen once. Study conclusions and caveats: Tumor T cell lymph node origin was a supported hypothesis, not proven. Compared with basal-like, luminal-like tumors shared significantly more repertoire with nontumor tissue.

The lymph nodes were axillary draining lymph nodes from breast cancer patients. The V end lost 6 bases, the J end lost 4 bases, and 10 bases lay between the germline ends. Germline V gene data show CDR1 as SGHRS and CDR2 as YFSETQ. CDR3 length: 13 residues. This clonotype was seen many times. Antigen unknown. Sample: axillary lymph node tissue. The TCR comes from a female donor with breast cancer. Some clones in this sample may be carry-over from other donors' samples. The V gene is TRBV5-1, the J gene TRBJ1-4; a possible D gene is TRBD1 (5 bases). CDR3 loop: CASKRTLNEKLFF. The CDR3 coding sequence is TGCGCCAGCAAGAGGACACTTAATGAAAAACTGTTTTTT.